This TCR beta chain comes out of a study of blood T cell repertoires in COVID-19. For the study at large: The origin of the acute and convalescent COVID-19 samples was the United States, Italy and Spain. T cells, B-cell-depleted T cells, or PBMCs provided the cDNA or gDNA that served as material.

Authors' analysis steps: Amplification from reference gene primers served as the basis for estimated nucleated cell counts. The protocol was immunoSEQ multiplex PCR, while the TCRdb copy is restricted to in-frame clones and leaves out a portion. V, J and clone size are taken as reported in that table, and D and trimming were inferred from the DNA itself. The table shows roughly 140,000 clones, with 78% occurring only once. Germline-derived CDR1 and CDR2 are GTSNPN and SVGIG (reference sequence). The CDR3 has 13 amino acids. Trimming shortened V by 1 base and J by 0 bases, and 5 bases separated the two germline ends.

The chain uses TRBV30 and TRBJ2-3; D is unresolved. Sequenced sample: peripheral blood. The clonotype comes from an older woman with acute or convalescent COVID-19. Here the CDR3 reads CAWSALSTDTQYF. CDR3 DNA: TGTGCCTGGAGTGCCCTAAGCACAGATACGCAGTATTTT. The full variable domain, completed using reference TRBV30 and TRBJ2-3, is SQTIHQWPATLVQPVGSPLSLECTVEGTSNPNLYWYRQAAGRGLQLLFYSVGIGQISSEVPQNLSASRPQDRQFILSSKKLLLSDSGFYLCAWSALSTDTQYFGPGTRLTVL.